This TCR beta chain was identified during a study of T cells of healthy individuals. This CDR3 is 15 amino acids long. Germline CDR1 and CDR2: MNHEY and SVGAGI. With V trimmed by 4 bases and J by 5 bases, 4 bases remained unmatched. This clonotype has a handful of counts. TCRdb ran MiXCR on the 5' RACE reads and lists one entry per CDR3 protein. This table has around 79,000 distinct CDR3 sequences, around 5.1% appearing once. The rearrangement links TRBV6-5 to TRBJ1-5, with 11 bases matching TRBD1. This TCR derives from a female donor in good health. CDR3 coding DNA: TGTGCCAGCAGTTCTGGACAGGGGGCAGATCAGCCCCAGCATTTT. It translates to CASSSGQGADQPQHF.